This is a list of T cell receptor beta chains from one sample in a study of blood T cell repertoires in COVID-19. Method: immunoSEQ multiplex PCR; TCRdb's copy keeps in-frame clones and lacks some. The sample records tens of thousands of clones, 79% being singletons. The specimen sequenced was peripheral blood. The receptors here all came from a man aged 55-75 years with active or convalescent COVID-19. Both conserved end residues are part of each CDR3. D genes are given only for firm matches. Clone size is not always given. Where it is, it says once, few, many or a class for expanded clones.

D: NA; J: TRBJ1-5; size: NA; V: TRBV24-1; DNA: TGTGCCACCAGTGACCCCCGGGACAATCAGCCCCAGCATTTT; CDR3: CATSDPRDNQPQHF
D: NA; J: TRBJ2-3; size: NA; V: TRBV19; DNA: TGTGCCAGTAGTATAGATCACAGGGACACAGATACGCAGTATTTT; CDR3: CASSIDHRDTDTQYF
D: NA; J: TRBJ2-1; size: NA; V: TRBV19; DNA: TGTGCCAGTAGTATAGAGGCTAACCCAGGGGATGAGCAGTTCTTC; CDR3: CASSIEANPGDEQFF
D: TRBD2; J: TRBJ2-2; size: few; V: TRBV19; DNA: TGTGCCAGTAGTATACTAGCGGGGAACACCGGGGAGCTGTTTTTT; CDR3: CASSILAGNTGELFF
D: TRBD2; J: TRBJ2-7; size: NA; V: TRBV5-1; DNA: TGCGCCAGCAGCTTAGGACTAGATTTTTCCTACGAGCAGTACTTC; CDR3: CASSLGLDFSYEQYF
D: NA; J: TRBJ1-2; size: NA; V: TRBV19; DNA: TGTGCCAGTAGTATAGATCCAGGGACTGGGAACTATGGCTACACCTTC; CDR3: CASSIDPGTGNYGYTF
D: NA; J: TRBJ1-4; size: NA; V: TRBV6-1; DNA: TGTGCCAGCAGTGAACACGGGACTTATGAAAAACTGTTTTTT; CDR3: CASSEHGTYEKLFF
D: NA; J: TRBJ1-4; size: once; V: TRBV7-9; DNA: TGTGCCAGCAGCTACCGACAGGCAACTAATGAAAAACTGTTTTTT; CDR3: CASSYRQATNEKLFF
D: TRBD2; J: TRBJ2-5; size: NA; V: TRBV7-3; DNA: TGTGCCAGCAGCTACACCGGGAGGAAAGAGACCCAGTACTTC; CDR3: CASSYTGRKETQYF
D: TRBD1; J: TRBJ2-1; size: NA; V: TRBV5-4; DNA: TGTGCCAGCAGCGTGGGACAGGGGCTATACAATGAGCAGTTCTTC; CDR3: CASSVGQGLYNEQFF
D: NA; J: TRBJ1-5; size: once; V: TRBV7-2; DNA: TGTGCCAGCAGCTTAGACCGGACTTGGGGTCAGCCCCAGCATTTT; CDR3: CASSLDRTWGQPQHF
D: TRBD1; J: TRBJ1-3; size: NA; V: TRBV30; DNA: TGTGCCTGGAGTCCCGGGACAGTTTTGAGCTCTGGAAACACCATATATTTT; CDR3: CAWSPGTVLSSGNTIYF
D: TRBD1; J: TRBJ2-1; size: NA; V: TRBV30; DNA: TGTGCCTGGAGTCCCGGGGACAGGCGATACAATGAGCAGTTCTTC; CDR3: CAWSPGDRRYNEQFF
D: NA; J: TRBJ2-5; size: NA; V: TRBV27; DNA: TGTGCCAGCAGTTTCGTCAGGGGTAGAGAGACCCAGTACTTC; CDR3: CASSFVRGRETQYF
D: NA; J: TRBJ1-1; size: NA; V: TRBV6-5; DNA: TGTGCCAGCAGTTCACAGGCGCTCACTGAAGCTTTCTTT; CDR3: CASSSQALTEAFF
D: NA; J: TRBJ2-7; size: NA; V: TRBV5-6; DNA: TGTGCCAGCAGGGGTGGACACCCTTACGAGCAGTACTTC; CDR3: CASRGGHPYEQYF
D: TRBD1; J: TRBJ2-1; size: few; V: TRBV9; DNA: TGTGCCAGCAGCGCCTCGGGACAGCTTTTTGCCGGTGAGCAGTTCTTC; CDR3: CASSASGQLFAGEQFF
D: TRBD1; J: TRBJ1-1; size: NA; V: TRBV28; DNA: TGTGCCAGCAGTTCGACAGGGCGGGACACTGAAGCTTTCTTT; CDR3: CASSSTGRDTEAFF
D: NA; J: TRBJ1-5; size: NA; V: TRBV6-2/TRBV6-3; DNA: TGTGCCAGCAGCACGATGGCAGACAATCAGCCCCAGCATTTT; CDR3: CASSTMADNQPQHF
D: TRBD2; J: TRBJ2-1; size: many; V: TRBV3-1/TRBV3-2; DNA: TGTGCCAGCAGCCTAATAGCGGGGAGGACCTACAATGAGCAGTTCTTC; CDR3: CASSLIAGRTYNEQFF
D: TRBD1; J: TRBJ2-6; size: NA; V: TRBV6-5; DNA: TGTGCCAGCAGTTACTCGTGGACAGGGGGCGTCCTGACTTTC; CDR3: CASSYSWTGGVLTF
D: NA; J: TRBJ1-5; size: NA; V: TRBV5-5; DNA: TGTGCCAGCAGCGACAGCTCCGATCAGCCCCAGCATTTT; CDR3: CASSDSSDQPQHF
D: NA; J: TRBJ2-2; size: NA; V: TRBV27; DNA: TGTGCCAGCAGTACCCCCAGGCTATCCGCGAACACCGGGGAGCTGTTTTTT; CDR3: CASSTPRLSANTGELFF
D: NA; J: TRBJ2-3; size: many; V: TRBV11-2; DNA: TGTGCCAGCAGCTTAGAGAGGGATACGCAGTATTTT; CDR3: CASSLERDTQYF
D: TRBD1; J: TRBJ1-2; size: NA; V: TRBV28; DNA: TGTGCCAGCAGTTCGATGACAGGGAGCGGCTATGGCTACACCTTC; CDR3: CASSSMTGSGYGYTF
D: TRBD1; J: TRBJ1-2; size: once; V: TRBV5-1; DNA: TGCGCCAGCAGCTCTTGGACAGGGGTTCTCTATGGCTACACCTTC; CDR3: CASSSWTGVLYGYTF
D: NA; J: TRBJ1-4; size: NA; V: TRBV20-1; DNA: TGCAGTGCTTTTTATAATGAAAAACTGTTTTTT; CDR3: CSAFYNEKLFF
D: TRBD1; J: TRBJ1-4; size: NA; V: TRBV6-6; DNA: TGTGCCAGCAGCCGACTACCCCCGGGACAGGGTCGGGAAAAACTGTTTTTT; CDR3: CASSRLPPGQGREKLFF
D: TRBD1; J: TRBJ2-1; size: NA; V: TRBV27; DNA: TGTGCCACCAGACAGGGTCGCCACAATGAGCAGTTCTTC; CDR3: CATRQGRHNEQFF
D: TRBD2; J: TRBJ2-1; size: NA; V: TRBV11-2; DNA: TGTGCCAGCAGCCCTAGGGGACTAGCGGGACTCACTAACAATGAGCAGTTCTTC; CDR3: CASSPRGLAGLTNNEQFF
D: NA; J: TRBJ1-3; size: NA; V: TRBV18; DNA: TGTGCCAGCTCACCACCGGGGGGACGCTCTGGAAACACCATATATTTT; CDR3: CASSPPGGRSGNTIYF
D: TRBD1; J: TRBJ1-2; size: NA; V: TRBV6-5; DNA: TGTGCCAGCAGTTACTCCGGGACAGTCTATGGCTACACCTTC; CDR3: CASSYSGTVYGYTF
D: NA; J: TRBJ1-6; size: few; V: TRBV7-2; DNA: TGTGCCAGCAGCTTAGTACAGGGCTTAAATTCACCCCTCCACTTT; CDR3: CASSLVQGLNSPLHF
D: TRBD1; J: TRBJ2-5; size: NA; V: TRBV15; DNA: TGTGCCACCAGCAGAGCGGTGGGACAGTACGAGACCCAGTACTTC; CDR3: CATSRAVGQYETQYF
D: NA; J: TRBJ1-1; size: NA; V: TRBV2; DNA: TGTGCCAGCAGACGCGACAGGAACACTGAAGCTTTCTTT; CDR3: CASRRDRNTEAFF
D: TRBD2; J: TRBJ2-2; size: NA; V: TRBV19; DNA: TGTGCCAGTATGAGGAGGGAGGGGAGCACCGGGGAGCTGTTTTTT; CDR3: CASMRREGSTGELFF
D: NA; J: TRBJ2-7; size: NA; V: TRBV2; DNA: TGTGCCAGCAGCGGACGGACAGCTGAGCAGTACTTC; CDR3: CASSGRTAEQYF
D: NA; J: TRBJ2-3; size: once; V: TRBV6-2/TRBV6-3; DNA: TGTGCCAGCAGTCCGAGGACTAACCCGCAGTATTTT; CDR3: CASSPRTNPQYF
D: NA; J: TRBJ1-3; size: NA; V: TRBV3-1/TRBV3-2; DNA: TGTGCCAGCAGCCAAGTACAGGGTCCCTCTGGAAACACCATATATTTT; CDR3: CASSQVQGPSGNTIYF
D: TRBD2; J: TRBJ2-2; size: few; V: TRBV2; DNA: TGTGCCAGCAGTGAGAGGGAAGGACTAGGAAGAGCCGGGGAGCTGTTTTTT; CDR3: CASSEREGLGRAGELFF
D: TRBD2; J: TRBJ2-1; size: NA; V: TRBV10-3; DNA: TGTGCCATCAGTGAGTCGGGTAGCGGGGGGGACAATGAGCAGTTCTTC; CDR3: CAISESGSGGDNEQFF
D: NA; J: TRBJ2-5; size: NA; V: TRBV7-3; DNA: TGTGCCAGCAGCTTAAGTGGCAGAGAGACCCAGTACTTC; CDR3: CASSLSGRETQYF
D: NA; J: TRBJ1-1; size: NA; V: TRBV7-2; DNA: TGTGCCAGCAGCTTATCTAGGGCCGGGACAGAAGCTTTCTTT; CDR3: CASSLSRAGTEAFF
D: TRBD1; J: TRBJ1-1; size: NA; V: TRBV19; DNA: TGTGCCAGTAGTCTAAACGGACAGGGGAGTTTGAACACTGAAGCTTTCTTT; CDR3: CASSLNGQGSLNTEAFF
D: TRBD1; J: TRBJ1-6; size: NA; V: TRBV18; DNA: TGTGCCAGCTCACCGACAGGGGATTCACCCCTCCACTTT; CDR3: CASSPTGDSPLHF
D: TRBD1; J: TRBJ1-2; size: NA; V: TRBV6-5; DNA: TGTGCCAGCAGTCCCGGACAGGGGAGCAACTATGGCTACACCTTC; CDR3: CASSPGQGSNYGYTF
D: TRBD1; J: TRBJ2-7; size: NA; V: TRBV3-1/TRBV3-2; DNA: TGTGCCAGCAGCGGAGGACAGGGGACGGCTGTGCGCTTC; CDR3: CASSGGQGTAVRF
D: NA; J: TRBJ2-5; size: NA; V: TRBV10-2; DNA: TGCGCCAGCAGTGAAATGCGCCAGGGGACCCAGTACTTC; CDR3: CASSEMRQGTQYF
D: TRBD2; J: TRBJ2-3; size: NA; V: TRBV7-2; DNA: TGTGCCAGCAGCTTACTAGCGGGGGGGACTAGCACAGATACGCAGTATTTT; CDR3: CASSLLAGGTSTDTQYF
D: NA; J: TRBJ1-3; size: NA; V: TRBV6-6; DNA: TGTGCCAGCAGCCCCGCGCCCGGGACACAAGACAGTACCTCTGGAAACACCATATATTTT; CDR3: CASSPAPGTQDSTSGNTIYF
D: NA; J: TRBJ1-1; size: NA; V: TRBV29-1; DNA: TGCAGCGTGCGGGCAGGAGGAACGGTGGCCACTGAAGCTTTCTTT; CDR3: CSVRAGGTVATEAFF
D: NA; J: TRBJ1-1; size: NA; V: TRBV10-3; DNA: TGTGCCATAGCCTCGGGGAGAGGTGATCGGACTGAAGCTTTCTTT; CDR3: CAIASGRGDRTEAFF
D: TRBD2; J: TRBJ2-7; size: NA; V: TRBV11-2; DNA: TGTGCCAGCAGCTCACGGGGGGGTCAACACGAGCAGTACTTC; CDR3: CASSSRGGQHEQYF